A single sample is the source of the 12 T cell receptor beta chains below, sequenced in a study of regulatory T cells in long-lasting Graves disease. Building the TCR beta libraries relied on iRepertoire HTBI primers, and CDR3 regions underwent Arm-PCR. TCRdb independently ran MiXCR on the multiplex PCR reads; one entry per CDR3 protein. Among under 450,000 distinct CDR3 sequences listed, 16% were seen once. Documented time point: newly diagnosed GD, antithyroid drugs for less than 3 months. The TCR library used RNA extracted from PBMCs. These sequences were also reported in another study, on T cells in Graves' hyperthyroidism and ophthalmopathy.

Sequences were derived from peripheral blood mononuclear cells (PBMCs), sampled at new diagnosis, from a patient treated with antithyroid drugs. These TCRs come from a woman younger than 30 with Graves disease.

Turning to this clonotype: This sequence may be a read error, since a much larger clone differs from it by one base. This rearrangement joins TRBV11-2 to TRBJ1-1; D possibly corresponds to TRBD1 (5 bases). The CDR3 is made up of 13 amino acids. CDR1 and CDR2 (germline): SGHAT, FQNNGV. The CDR3 is CTSSLEGNTQAFF. The CDR3 DNA sequence: TGTACCAGCAGCTTAGAGGGGAACACTCAAGCTTTCTTT.

Regarding this clonotype: A read error may produce the germline difference seen at one junction end. The chain links TRBV7-9 to TRBJ2-1; the match to TRBD2 covers 16 bases. CDR1 SEHNR and CDR2 FQNEAQ come from the germline V gene (reference sequence). The CDR3 spans 20 residues. Here the CDR3 DNA reads TGTGCCAGCACCTTACTCGGCGGGACTAGCGGGGGGGCGTCCTACAATGAGCAGTTCTTC. It yields the protein CASTLLGGTSGGASYNEQFF.

This clonotype was counted many times. This sequence joins TRBV2 and TRBJ1-5; D ambiguous. Per the germline V gene, CDR1 is SNHLY and CDR2 is FYNNEI. The CDR3 is 14 residues long. Trimming shortened V by 1 base and J by 3 bases, and 7 bases separated the two germline ends. CDR3 sequence (DNA): TGTGCCAGCAGTGAAGGAGGGTACAATCAGCCCCAGCATTTT. This codes for CASSEGGYNQPQHF.

This chain connects TRBV27 to TRBJ2-1; 10 bases map to TRBD2. The germline CDR1 and CDR2 sequences are MNHEY and SMNVEV (reference sequence). The CDR3 consists of 17 residues. V shed 8 bases, J shed 3 bases, and the junction held 13 bases outside the gene matches. CDR3: CASQGLAGAGFYNEQFF. In DNA form, the CDR3 reads TGTGCCAGCCAGGGGCTAGCGGGGGCTGGTTTCTACAATGAGCAGTTCTTC.

This clonotype was detected ten times or more. The chain joins TRBV2 to TRBJ1-1, with no clear D. The V gene's germline CDR1 is SNHLY and CDR2 FYNNEI. V was clipped by 7 bases and J by 1 base, with 7 bases between them. CDR3 length equals 12 residues. CDR3 region: CASKDGNTEAFF. CDR3 coding DNA: TGTGCCAGCAAGGACGGGAACACTGAAGCTTTCTTT.

The V and J genes are TRBV10-1 and TRBJ2-1; D might be TRBD1 or TRBD2, each matching 6 bases. The V and J ends lost 5 bases and 9 bases respectively, with 20 bases between them. The CDR3 is 15 amino acids. CDR1 and CDR2 (germline): WNHNN, SYGVQD (reference sequence). The CDR3 sequence is CASSPIGRGGGEQFF. CDR3 sequence (DNA): TGCGCCAGCAGTCCAATTGGTCGAGGGGGAGGTGAGCAGTTCTTC.

The chain recombines TRBV14 with TRBJ2-7; D gene ambiguous. CDR1 is SGHDN and CDR2 is FVKESK in the germline V gene. V lost 0 bases, J lost 3 bases, and 12 bases lay in between. The CDR3 runs to 15 residues. In DNA form, the CDR3 reads TGTGCCAGCAGCCAAGAAGGCGGCCGGAACTACGAGCAGTACTTC. This sequence encodes CASSQEGGRNYEQYF.

This clonotype was picked up a small number of times. The chain recombines TRBV6-1 with TRBJ1-6, with D unresolved. The V end lost 9 bases, the J end lost 1 base, and 10 bases lay between the germline ends. Germline V gene sequence: CDR1 MNHNS, CDR2 SASEGT. There are 14 residues in the CDR3. The CDR3 bases are TGTGCCAGTACGACCGGATCCTATAATTCACCCCTCCACTTT. This encodes CASTTGSYNSPLHF.

This clonotype was counted ten times or more. The chain employs TRBV6-1 and TRBJ2-5, with TRBD1 matching over 9 bases. Germline-derived CDR1 and CDR2 are MNHNS and SASEGT. The CDR3 extends over 14 amino acids. V lost 6 bases to trimming and J lost 4 bases; unmatched junction nucleotides: 6. The CDR3 DNA sequence: TGTGCCAGCAGGACATCACAGGGGGCAGAGACCCAGTACTTC. Translating it yields CASRTSQGAETQYF.

The table lists this clonotype with many counts. The V and J genes are TRBV5-1 and TRBJ1-6; a possible D gene is TRBD1 (5 bases). CDR3 size: 14 residues. Germline loops: CDR1 SGHRS, CDR2 YFSETQ. V was cut by 0 bases and J by 6 bases, with 7 bases left in between. Here the CDR3 reads CASSLGQSNSPLHF. In nucleotides, the CDR3 is TGCGCCAGCAGCTTGGGACAGTCTAATTCACCCCTCCACTTT. The full variable domain, completed using reference TRBV5-1 and TRBJ1-6, is KAGVTQTPRYLIKTRGQQVTLSCSPISGHRSVSWYQQTPGQGLQFLFEYFSETQRNKGNFPGRFSGRQFSNSRSEMNVSTLELGDSALYLCASSLGQSNSPLHFGNGTRLTVT.

This clonotype was seen ten or more times. This chain connects TRBV12-3 or TRBV12-4 to TRBJ1-3; possible D gene TRBD1, 5 bases. Trimming removed 3 bases from V and 1 base from J, with 13 bases in between. The CDR3 runs 16 residues. The CDR3 sequence: CASSFGQGVSGNTIYF. Here the CDR3 DNA reads TGTGCCAGCAGTTTCGGTCAGGGAGTTTCTGGAAACACCATATATTTT.

V is TRBV5-1 and J is TRBJ1-1, with TRBD1 matching over 10 bases. Germline V gene data show CDR1 as SGHRS and CDR2 as YFSETQ. The CDR3 loop spans 15 amino acids. V lost 4 bases and J lost 11; bases outside the gene matches: 14. CDR3 loop: CASSEAVTGGAKAFF. The CDR3 nucleotides read TGCGCCAGCAGCGAAGCGGTGACAGGGGGCGCAAAGGCTTTCTTT.